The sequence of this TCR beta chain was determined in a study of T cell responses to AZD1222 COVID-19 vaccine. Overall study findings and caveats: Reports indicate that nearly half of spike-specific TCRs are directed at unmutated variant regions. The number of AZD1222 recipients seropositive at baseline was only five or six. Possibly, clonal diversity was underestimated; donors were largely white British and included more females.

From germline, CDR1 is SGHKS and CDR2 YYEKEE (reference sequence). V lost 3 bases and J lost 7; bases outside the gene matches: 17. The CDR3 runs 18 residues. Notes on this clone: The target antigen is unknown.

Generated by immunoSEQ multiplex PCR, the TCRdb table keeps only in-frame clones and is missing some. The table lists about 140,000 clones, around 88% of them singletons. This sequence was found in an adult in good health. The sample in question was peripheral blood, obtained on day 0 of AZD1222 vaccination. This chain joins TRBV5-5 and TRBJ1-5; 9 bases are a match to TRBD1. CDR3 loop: CASSSTNRDRVLGQPQHF. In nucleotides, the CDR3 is TGTGCCAGCAGCTCGACAAACCGGGACAGGGTTTTGGGACAGCCCCAGCATTTT.